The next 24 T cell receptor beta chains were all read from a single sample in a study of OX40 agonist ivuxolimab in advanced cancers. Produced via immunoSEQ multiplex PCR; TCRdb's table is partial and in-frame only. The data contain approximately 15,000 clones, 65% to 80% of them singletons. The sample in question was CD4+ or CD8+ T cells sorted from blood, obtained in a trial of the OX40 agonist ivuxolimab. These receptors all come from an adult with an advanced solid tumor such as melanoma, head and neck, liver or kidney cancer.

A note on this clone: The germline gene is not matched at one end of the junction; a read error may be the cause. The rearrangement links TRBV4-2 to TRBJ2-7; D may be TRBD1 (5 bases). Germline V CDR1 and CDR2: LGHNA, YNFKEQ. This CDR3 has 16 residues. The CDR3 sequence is CASSKEATVSSYEQYF. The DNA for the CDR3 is TGTGCCAGCAGCAAAGAGGCGACAGTGAGCTCCTACGAGCAGTACTTC.

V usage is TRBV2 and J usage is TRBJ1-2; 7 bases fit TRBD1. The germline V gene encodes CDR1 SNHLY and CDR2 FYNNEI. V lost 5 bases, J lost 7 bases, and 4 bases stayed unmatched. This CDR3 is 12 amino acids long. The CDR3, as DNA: TGTGCCAGCAGTCCAGACAGGGCTGGCTACACCTTC. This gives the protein CASSPDRAGYTF.

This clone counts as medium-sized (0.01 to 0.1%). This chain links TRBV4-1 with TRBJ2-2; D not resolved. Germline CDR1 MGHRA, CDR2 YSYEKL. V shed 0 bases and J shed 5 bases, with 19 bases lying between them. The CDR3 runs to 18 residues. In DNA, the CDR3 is TGCGCCAGCAGCCAAGATTCGTCTGTCGCCCCTCAAACCGGGGAGCTGTTTTTT. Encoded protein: CASSQDSSVAPQTGELFF.

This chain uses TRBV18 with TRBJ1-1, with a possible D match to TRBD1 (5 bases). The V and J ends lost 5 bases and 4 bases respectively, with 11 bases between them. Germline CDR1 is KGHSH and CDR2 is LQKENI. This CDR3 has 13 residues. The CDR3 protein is CASSIGGATEAFF. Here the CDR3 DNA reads TGTGCCAGCTCAATCGGGGGTGCCACTGAAGCTTTCTTT.

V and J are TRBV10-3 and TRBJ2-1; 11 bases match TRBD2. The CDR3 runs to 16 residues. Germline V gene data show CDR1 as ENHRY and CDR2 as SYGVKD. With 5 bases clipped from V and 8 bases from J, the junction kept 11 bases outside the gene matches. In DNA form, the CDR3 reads TGTGCCATCAGTCGAGGGGGACTAGCGGAACTGGATGAGCAGTTCTTC. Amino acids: CAISRGGLAELDEQFF.

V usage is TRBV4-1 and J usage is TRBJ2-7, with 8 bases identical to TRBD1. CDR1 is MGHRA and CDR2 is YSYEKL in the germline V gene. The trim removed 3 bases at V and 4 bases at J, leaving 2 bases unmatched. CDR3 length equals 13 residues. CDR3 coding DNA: TGCGCCAGCAGCCAGGACAGGGCGTACGAGCAGTACTTC. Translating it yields CASSQDRAYEQYF.

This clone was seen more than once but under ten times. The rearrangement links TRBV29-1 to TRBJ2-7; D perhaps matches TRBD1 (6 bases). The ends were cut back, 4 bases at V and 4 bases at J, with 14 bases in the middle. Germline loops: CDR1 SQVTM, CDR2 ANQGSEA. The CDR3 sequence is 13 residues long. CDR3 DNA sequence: TGCAGCGTTGGTCAGGGGCTTCAATACGAGCAGTACTTC. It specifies CSVGQGLQYEQYF.

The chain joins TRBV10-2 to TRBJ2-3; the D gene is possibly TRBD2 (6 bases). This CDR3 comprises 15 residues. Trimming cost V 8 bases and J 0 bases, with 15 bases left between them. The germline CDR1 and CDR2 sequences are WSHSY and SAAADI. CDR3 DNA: TGCGCCAGCGCCTCGGCTAGCGCTAGCACAGATACGCAGTATTTT. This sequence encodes CASASASASTDTQYF.

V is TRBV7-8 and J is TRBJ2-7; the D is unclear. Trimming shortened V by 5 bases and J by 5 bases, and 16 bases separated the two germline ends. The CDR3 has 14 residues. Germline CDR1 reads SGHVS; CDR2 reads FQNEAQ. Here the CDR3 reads CASSASSGSNEQYF. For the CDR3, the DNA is TGTGCCAGCAGCGCCTCCTCCGGGTCCAACGAGCAGTACTTC.

CDR3 sequence (DNA): TGTGCCAGCAGCTTGGACGCACTAGCGGGCTACGAGCAGTACTTC. This codes for CASSLDALAGYEQYF. This chain joins TRBV5-5 and TRBJ2-7; 9 bases fit TRBD2. The CDR3 runs 15 residues. Germline-derived CDR1 and CDR2 are SGHKS and YYEKEE (reference sequence). V shed 0 bases, J shed 3 bases, and the junction held 4 bases outside the gene matches.

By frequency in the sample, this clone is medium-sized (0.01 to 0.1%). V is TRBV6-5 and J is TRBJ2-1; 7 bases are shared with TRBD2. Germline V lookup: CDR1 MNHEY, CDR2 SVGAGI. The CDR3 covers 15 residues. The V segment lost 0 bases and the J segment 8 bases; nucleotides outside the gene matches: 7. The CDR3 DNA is TGTGCCAGCAGTTACTCTAGCGGGCCCGCCGATGAGCAGTTCTTC. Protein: CASSYSSGPADEQFF.

In nucleotides, the CDR3 is TGTGCCAGCAGAGGTGGGGTTCGCTACGAGCAGTACTTC. Protein product: CASRGGVRYEQYF. The V call is TRBV2, the J call TRBJ2-7, with unresolved D. V was pared by 6 bases and J by 3 bases, with 12 bases between. CDR3 length: 13 amino acids. Germline CDR1 SNHLY, CDR2 FYNNEI.

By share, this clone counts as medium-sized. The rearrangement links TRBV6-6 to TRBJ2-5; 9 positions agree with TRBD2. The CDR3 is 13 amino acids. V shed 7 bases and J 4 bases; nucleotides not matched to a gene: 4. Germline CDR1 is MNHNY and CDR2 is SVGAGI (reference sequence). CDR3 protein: CASNPGLAETQYF. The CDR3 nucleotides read TGTGCCAGCAACCCGGGACTAGCAGAGACCCAGTACTTC.

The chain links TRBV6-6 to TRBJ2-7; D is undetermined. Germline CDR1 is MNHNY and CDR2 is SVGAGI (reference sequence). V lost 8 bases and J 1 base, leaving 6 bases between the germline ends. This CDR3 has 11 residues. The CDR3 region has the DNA TGTGCCAGCGTTAAGTCCTACGAGCAGTACTTC. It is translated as CASVKSYEQYF.

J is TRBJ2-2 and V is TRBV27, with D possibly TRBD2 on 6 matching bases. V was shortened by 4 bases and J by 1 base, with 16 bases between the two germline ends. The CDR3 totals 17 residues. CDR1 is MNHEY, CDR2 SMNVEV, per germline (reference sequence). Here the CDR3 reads CASSSPPGTLNTGELFF. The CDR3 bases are TGTGCCAGCAGTTCACCCCCCGGGACTTTGAACACCGGGGAGCTGTTTTTT.

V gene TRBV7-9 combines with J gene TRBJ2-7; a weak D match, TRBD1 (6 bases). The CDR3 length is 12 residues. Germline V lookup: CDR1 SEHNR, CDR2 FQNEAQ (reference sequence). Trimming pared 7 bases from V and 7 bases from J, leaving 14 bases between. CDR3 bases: TGTGCCAGCACCGCTACAGGGCGTGAGCAGTACTTC. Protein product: CASTATGREQYF.

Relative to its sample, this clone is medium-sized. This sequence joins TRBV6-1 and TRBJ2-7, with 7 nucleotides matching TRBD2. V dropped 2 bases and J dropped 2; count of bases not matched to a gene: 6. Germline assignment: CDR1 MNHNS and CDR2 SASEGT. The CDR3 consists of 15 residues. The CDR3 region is CASSEYRGSPYEQYF. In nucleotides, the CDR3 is TGTGCCAGCAGTGAATACCGCGGGAGCCCCTACGAGCAGTACTTC.

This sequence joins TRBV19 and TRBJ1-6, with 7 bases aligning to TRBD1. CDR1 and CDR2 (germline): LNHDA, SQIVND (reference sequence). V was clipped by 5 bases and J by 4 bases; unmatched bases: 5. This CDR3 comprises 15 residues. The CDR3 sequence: CASSFGQEYNSPLHF. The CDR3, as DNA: TGTGCCAGTAGTTTCGGACAGGAATATAATTCACCCCTCCACTTT.

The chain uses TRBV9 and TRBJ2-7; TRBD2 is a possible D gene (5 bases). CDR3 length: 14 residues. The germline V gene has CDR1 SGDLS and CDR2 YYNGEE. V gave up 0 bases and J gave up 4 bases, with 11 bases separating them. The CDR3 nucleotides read TGTGCCAGCAGCGTAGAGGGAGCAGAGTACGAGCAGTACTTC. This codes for CASSVEGAEYEQYF.

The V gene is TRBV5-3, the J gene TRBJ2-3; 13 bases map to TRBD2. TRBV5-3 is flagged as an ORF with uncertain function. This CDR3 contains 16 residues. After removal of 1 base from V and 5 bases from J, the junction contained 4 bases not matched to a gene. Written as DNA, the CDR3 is TGTGCCAGAAGCTTGTCTTGGACTAGCGGGGGAGATACGCAGTATTTT. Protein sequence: CARSLSWTSGGDTQYF.

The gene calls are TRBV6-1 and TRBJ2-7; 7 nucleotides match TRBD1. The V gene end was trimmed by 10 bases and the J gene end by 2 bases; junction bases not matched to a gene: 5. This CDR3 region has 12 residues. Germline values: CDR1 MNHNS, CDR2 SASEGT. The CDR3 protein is CANPGTAYEQYF. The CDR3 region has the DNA TGTGCCAACCCCGGGACAGCCTACGAGCAGTACTTC.

The DNA of the CDR3 is TGTGCCAGCGACAACAGTAACACTGAAGCTTTCTTT. Translated, it gives CASDNSNTEAFF. The chain joins TRBV6-6 to TRBJ1-1; D ambiguous. V was cut by 8 bases and J by 2 bases, with 9 bases left in between. Germline-derived CDR1 and CDR2 are MNHNY and SVGAGI (reference sequence). This CDR3 is 12 amino acids long.

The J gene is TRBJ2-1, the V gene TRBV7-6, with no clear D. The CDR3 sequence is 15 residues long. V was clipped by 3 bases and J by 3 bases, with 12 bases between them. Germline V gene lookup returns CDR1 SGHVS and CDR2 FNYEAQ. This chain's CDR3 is CASSFTDRLYNEQFF. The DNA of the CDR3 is TGTGCCAGCAGCTTCACGGATCGTCTCTACAATGAGCAGTTCTTC.

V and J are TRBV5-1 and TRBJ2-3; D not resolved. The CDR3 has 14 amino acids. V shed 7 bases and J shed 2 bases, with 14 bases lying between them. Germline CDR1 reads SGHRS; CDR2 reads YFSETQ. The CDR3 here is CASHPSGNTDTQYF. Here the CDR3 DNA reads TGCGCCAGCCATCCTAGTGGGAACACAGATACGCAGTATTTT.